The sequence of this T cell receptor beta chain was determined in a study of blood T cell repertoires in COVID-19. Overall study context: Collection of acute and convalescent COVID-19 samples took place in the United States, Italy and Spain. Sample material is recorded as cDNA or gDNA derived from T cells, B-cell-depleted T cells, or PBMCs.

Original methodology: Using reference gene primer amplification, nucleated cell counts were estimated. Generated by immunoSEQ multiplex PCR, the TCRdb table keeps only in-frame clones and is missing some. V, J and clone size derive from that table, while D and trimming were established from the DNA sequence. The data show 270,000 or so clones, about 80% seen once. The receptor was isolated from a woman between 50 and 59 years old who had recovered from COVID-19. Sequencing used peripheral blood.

CDR3 residues: CASKSRVAEKEETQYF. CDR3 in DNA: TGTGCCAGCAAGTCTCGGGTAGCGGAAAAGGAAGAGACCCAGTACTTC. The chain uses TRBV5-4 and TRBJ2-5; maybe TRBD2 (6 bases). V was trimmed by 6 bases and J by 3 bases, leaving 21 bases between them. Germline CDR1 is SGHNT and CDR2 is YYREEE (reference sequence). There are 16 residues in the CDR3.